This TCR beta chain was recorded in a study of blood T cells in healthy people across ages. From germline, CDR1 is ENHRY and CDR2 SYGVKD. The CDR3 length is 15 residues. After removal of 4 bases from V and 4 bases from J, the junction contained 2 bases not matched to a gene. Study-wide results and caveats: The study found more naive CD4+ cells and higher diversity in long-lived than aged donors.

This clonotype was picked up a small number of times. Its antigen is undetermined. PCR was performed a second time for roughly 7 to 12 cycles using a sample-barcoded 5' primer and a J-beta primer mix. TCRdb re-analysed the 5' RACE reads in MiXCR, keeping a single row per CDR3 protein. The sample lists roughly 1,700,000 distinct CDR3 sequences, 25% to 30% occurring once. The sample consisted of blood. The receptor was isolated from a young woman in good health. The V gene is TRBV10-3, the J gene TRBJ2-7, with 15 bases lining up with TRBD2. CDR3 sequence (DNA): TGTGCCATCAGTGGGGGACTAGCGGGGGGATACGAGCAGTACTTC. This codes for CAISGGLAGGYEQYF.